A single sample gave rise to the 18 T cell receptor beta chains below, sequenced in a study of shared clonotypes between healthy human individuals. TCRdb keeps only in-frame clones here, not all; method: immunoSEQ multiplex PCR. Of roughly 650,000 clones listed, 97% are singletons. The sample comprised naive CD4+ T cells sorted from blood. This sample's subset: CD45RA+ positively selected. These TCRs come from a woman between 25 and 40 years old in good health.

This chain connects TRBV5-1 to TRBJ2-7; possibly TRBD1 or TRBD2 for D (7 bases each). Germline-derived CDR1 and CDR2 are SGHRS and YFSETQ. V was shortened by 3 bases and J by 0 bases, with 19 bases between the two germline ends. The CDR3 extends over 17 amino acids. The CDR3 region has the DNA TGCGCCAGCAGCTCGCCCCAGGGGGGGCGAGGCTCCTACGAGCAGTACTTC. This gives the protein CASSSPQGGRGSYEQYF.

A note on this clone: In the same sample, other DNA sequences code for this CDR3. V and J are TRBV7-3 and TRBJ2-7; 12 bases align to TRBD2. The ends lost 5 bases at V and 1 base at J; junction bases unmatched: 3. The CDR3 extends over 15 amino acids. The V gene's germline CDR1 is SGHTA and CDR2 FQGTGA. This CDR3 reads CASSLGLAGSYEQYF. In DNA, the CDR3 is TGTGCCAGCAGCCTCGGACTAGCGGGGTCCTACGAGCAGTACTTC.

The V call is TRBV18, the J call TRBJ2-7; D gene ambiguous. CDR1 and CDR2 (germline): KGHSH, LQKENI. V was pared by 2 bases and J by 5 bases, with 10 bases between. CDR3 size: 13 residues. This CDR3 reads CASSPVERDEQYF. The CDR3 DNA sequence: TGTGCCAGCTCACCAGTCGAAAGAGACGAGCAGTACTTC.

V and J are TRBV30 and TRBJ1-6, with 8 bases aligning to TRBD1. There are 14 residues in the CDR3. CDR1 and CDR2 from the germline V gene are GTSNPN and SVGIG (reference sequence). The V gene end was trimmed by 3 bases and the J gene end by 7 bases; junction bases not matched to a gene: 5. The CDR3 region has the DNA TGTGCCTGGAGAGTTACAGGGGGAAATTCACCCCTCCACTTT. It specifies CAWRVTGGNSPLHF.

The chain carries TRBV6-1 and TRBJ1-5; D is uncertain. The CDR3 has 14 residues. Per germline, CDR1 MNHNS and CDR2 SASEGT. The V gene lost 2 bases and the J gene lost 6 bases, with 11 bases spanning the gap. In nucleotides, the CDR3 is TGTGCCAGCAGTGAACTGGCGGTCGGTCAGCCCCAGCATTTT. Translated: CASSELAVGQPQHF.

The genes are TRBV6-5 and TRBJ2-1; a possible D gene is TRBD2 (5 bases). Germline lookup yields CDR1 MNHEY and CDR2 SVGAGI. CDR3 size: 15 residues. The V end lost 6 bases, the J end lost 0 bases, and 12 bases lay between the germline ends. Written as DNA, the CDR3 is TGTGCCAGCAGCACGACTGGGAGCTCCTACAATGAGCAGTTCTTC. Amino acids: CASSTTGSSYNEQFF.

Written as DNA, the CDR3 is TGCGCCAGCAGCCCTAGCGGGAGCTCCTACAATGAGCAGTTCTTC. Protein: CASSPSGSSYNEQFF. The chain carries TRBV10-1 and TRBJ2-1; 10 positions match TRBD2. The germline V gene has CDR1 WNHNN and CDR2 SYGVQD (reference sequence). V lost 6 bases and J lost 0; bases outside the gene matches: 2. This CDR3 has 15 amino acids.

The chain links TRBV28 to TRBJ2-2, with 7 bases identical to TRBD2. Germline CDR1 is MDHEN and CDR2 is SYDVKM. Trimming took 6 bases from V and 4 from J; bases not matched to a gene: 11. The CDR3 sequence is 16 residues long. CDR3 protein: CASSFPGLVSTGELFF. The CDR3 DNA sequence: TGTGCCAGCAGCTTCCCCGGACTAGTTAGCACCGGGGAGCTGTTTTTT. The full variable domain, its missing parts supplied by reference TRBV28 and TRBJ2-2, is DVKVTQSSRYLVKRTGEKVFLECVQDMDHENMFWYRQDPGLGLRLIYFSYDVKMKEKGDIPEGYSVSREKKERFSLILESASTNQTSMYLCASSFPGLVSTGELFFGEGSRLTVL.

This chain links TRBV19 with TRBJ2-7; D is possibly TRBD1 or TRBD2 (6 bases each). CDR3 length equals 15 residues. CDR1 is LNHDA and CDR2 is SQIVND in the germline V gene (reference sequence). Trimming shortened V by 5 bases and J by 4 bases, and 18 bases separated the two germline ends. CDR3 DNA sequence: TGTGCCAGTAGTCTTACGGGGCAGGGGACTTACGAGCAGTACTTC. Protein product: CASSLTGQGTYEQYF.

The chain has TRBV10-3 and TRBJ1-5; 7 nucleotides line up with TRBD1. The CDR3 has 13 residues. The V segment lost 6 bases and the J segment 8 bases; nucleotides outside the gene matches: 7. Germline lookup yields CDR1 ENHRY and CDR2 SYGVKD. This CDR3 reads CAIRGQEGKPQHF. The CDR3 region has the DNA TGTGCCATCAGAGGACAGGAAGGGAAGCCCCAGCATTTT.

This chain joins TRBV2 and TRBJ2-7; D might be TRBD2 (5 bases). Germline CDR1 and CDR2: SNHLY and FYNNEI. The CDR3 loop spans 14 amino acids. The V gene lost 5 bases and the J gene lost 0 bases, with 11 bases spanning the gap. The CDR3 protein is CASSSTRSSYEQYF. CDR3 nucleotides: TGTGCCAGCAGTTCTACTAGGAGCTCCTACGAGCAGTACTTC.

The chain couples TRBV6-1 to TRBJ2-5; D not resolved. Germline CDR1 reads MNHNS; CDR2 reads SASEGT. Trimming took off 3 bases at V and 0 bases at J, with 11 bases between the two ends. The CDR3 consists of 15 residues. CDR3 in DNA: TGTGCCAGCAGTGACCAGGTCGGGTACCAAGAGACCCAGTACTTC. Its translation is CASSDQVGYQETQYF.

The rearrangement joins TRBV5-1 to TRBJ2-1; no reliable D call. With 5 bases removed from V and 4 bases from J, the gap between germline ends came to 16 bases. Germline CDR1 is SGHRS and CDR2 is YFSETQ. This CDR3 contains 15 residues. CDR3 in DNA: TGCGCCAGCAGTAACGGACCCAGCAGGTACAATGAGCAGTTCTTC. Protein: CASSNGPSRYNEQFF. The full variable domain, in which reference TRBV5-1 and TRBJ2-1 provide the parts outside the CDR3, is KAGVTQTPRYLIKTRGQQVTLSCSPISGHRSVSWYQQTPGQGLQFLFEYFSETQRNKGNFPGRFSGRQFSNSRSEMNVSTLELGDSALYLCASSNGPSRYNEQFFGPGTRLTVL.

V and J are TRBV2 and TRBJ2-4; TRBD1 might be the D (5 bases). The germline CDR1 and CDR2 sequences are SNHLY and FYNNEI. V gave up 7 bases and J gave up 2 bases, with 9 bases separating them. The length of the CDR3 is 13 residues. CDR3 sequence: CASTGNPKNIQYF. CDR3 nucleotide sequence: TGTGCCAGCACAGGGAACCCCAAAAACATTCAGTACTTC.

The genes are TRBV27 and TRBJ2-7, with 9 bases identical to TRBD1. Germline V CDR1 and CDR2: MNHEY, SMNVEV (reference sequence). The CDR3 is made up of 13 amino acids. V lost 4 bases and J lost 4; bases outside the gene matches: 2. The CDR3 DNA follows: TGTGCCAGCAGTTGGGGACAGGGATACGAGCAGTACTTC. This codes for CASSWGQGYEQYF.

The chain couples TRBV27 to TRBJ2-5; 10 bases are a match to TRBD2. Germline values: CDR1 MNHEY, CDR2 SMNVEV (reference sequence). V trimming: 6 bases; J trimming: 3 bases; junction bases outside the gene matches: 7. This CDR3 is built from 15 residues. In nucleotides, the CDR3 is TGTGCCAGCAGGGGGGTCGGGACTAGCGAAGAGACCCAGTACTTC. Protein product: CASRGVGTSEETQYF.

The rearrangement uses TRBV14 and TRBJ1-5; D call uncertain. Trimming took off 1 base at V and 4 bases at J, with 5 bases between the two ends. CDR1 and CDR2 from the germline V gene are SGHDN and FVKESK. The CDR3 is 13 amino acids. In DNA form, the CDR3 reads TGTGCCAGCAGCCAAGCCGGAAATCAGCCCCAGCATTTT. Its translation is CASSQAGNQPQHF.

The rearrangement uses TRBV6-1 and TRBJ2-5; no clear D gene. The CDR3 runs 12 residues. The ends were cut back, 6 bases at V and 9 bases at J, with 14 bases in the middle. Germline V gene sequence: CDR1 MNHNS, CDR2 SASEGT. This CDR3 is CASSAITDAQYF. The CDR3 nucleotides are TGTGCCAGCAGCGCGATCACGGACGCCCAGTACTTC.